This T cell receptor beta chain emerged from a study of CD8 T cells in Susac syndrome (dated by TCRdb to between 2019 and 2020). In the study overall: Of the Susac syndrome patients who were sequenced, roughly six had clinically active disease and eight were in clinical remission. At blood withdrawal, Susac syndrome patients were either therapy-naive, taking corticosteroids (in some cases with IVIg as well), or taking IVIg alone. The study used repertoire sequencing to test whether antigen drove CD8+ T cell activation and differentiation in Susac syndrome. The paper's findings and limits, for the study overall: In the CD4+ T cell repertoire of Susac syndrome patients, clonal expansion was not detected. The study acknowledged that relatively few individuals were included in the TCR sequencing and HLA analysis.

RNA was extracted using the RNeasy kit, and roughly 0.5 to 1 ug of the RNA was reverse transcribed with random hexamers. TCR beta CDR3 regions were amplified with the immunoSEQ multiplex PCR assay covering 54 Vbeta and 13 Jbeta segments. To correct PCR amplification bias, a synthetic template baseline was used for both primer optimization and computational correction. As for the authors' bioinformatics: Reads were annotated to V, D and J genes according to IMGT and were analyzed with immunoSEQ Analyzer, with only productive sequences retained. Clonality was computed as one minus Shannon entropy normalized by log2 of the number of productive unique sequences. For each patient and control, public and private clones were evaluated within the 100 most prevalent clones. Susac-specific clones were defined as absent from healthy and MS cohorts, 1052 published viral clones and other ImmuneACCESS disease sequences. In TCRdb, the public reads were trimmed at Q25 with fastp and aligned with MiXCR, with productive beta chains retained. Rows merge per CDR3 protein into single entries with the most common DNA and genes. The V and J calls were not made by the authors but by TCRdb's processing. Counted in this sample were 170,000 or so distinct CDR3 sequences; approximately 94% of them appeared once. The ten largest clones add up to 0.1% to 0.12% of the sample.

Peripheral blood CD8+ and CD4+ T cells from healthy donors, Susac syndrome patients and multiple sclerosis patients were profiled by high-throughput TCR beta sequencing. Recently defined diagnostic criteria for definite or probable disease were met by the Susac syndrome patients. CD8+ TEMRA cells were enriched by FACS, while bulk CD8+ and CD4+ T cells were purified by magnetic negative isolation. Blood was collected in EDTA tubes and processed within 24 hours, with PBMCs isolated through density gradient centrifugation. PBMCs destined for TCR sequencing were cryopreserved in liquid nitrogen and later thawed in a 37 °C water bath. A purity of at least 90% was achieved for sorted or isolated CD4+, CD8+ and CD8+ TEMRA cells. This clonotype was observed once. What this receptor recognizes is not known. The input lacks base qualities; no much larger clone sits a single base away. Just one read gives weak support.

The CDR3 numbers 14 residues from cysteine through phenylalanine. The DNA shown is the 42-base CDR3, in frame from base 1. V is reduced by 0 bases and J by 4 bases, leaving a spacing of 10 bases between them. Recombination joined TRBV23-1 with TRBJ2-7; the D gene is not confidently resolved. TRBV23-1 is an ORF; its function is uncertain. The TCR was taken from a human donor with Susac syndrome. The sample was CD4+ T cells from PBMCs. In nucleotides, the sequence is TGCGCCAGCAGTCAATCGATCTCTCAATACGAGCAGTACTTC. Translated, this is CASSQSISQYEQYF.